A selection of T cell receptor beta chains follows, all from one sample in a study of shared clonotypes between healthy human individuals. The assay was immunoSEQ multiplex PCR, and TCRdb's table has in-frame clones only and misses some. Of around 2.5 million clones in the sample, 93% are singletons; the top ten hold approximately 0.35%. The specimen was naive CD4+ T cells from PBMCs. The receptors stem from a man aged 18 to 29 in good health. Some clones in this sample may be carry-over from other donors' samples. Each CDR3 is given with its conserved first and last residue. Fields, in order: V gene, J gene, CDR3 protein.

>TRBV6-5|TRBJ2-7
CATSTRGKYEQYF
>TRBV10-1|TRBJ2-3
CASSRDPTHDTQYF
>TRBV19|TRBJ2-5
CASSIRYRETQYF
>TRBV18|TRBJ2-7
CASSGGAWPYEQYF
>TRBV19|TRBJ1-2
CASSLRRGPGGYTF
>TRBV7-2|TRBJ1-2
CASSLKGVDYGYTF
>TRBV18|TRBJ2-3
CASSPPGPIITDTQYF
>TRBV2|TRBJ2-7
CASSLKYEQYF
>TRBV28|TRBJ1-5
CASSSDFWDSNQPQHF
>TRBV28|TRBJ1-5
CASSLMGGWDQPQHF
>TRBV4-2|TRBJ2-7
CASSKPGLAEYEQYF
>TRBV6-1|TRBJ1-2
CASSLDRGSYGYTF
>TRBV28|TRBJ1-2
CASSYYRGKYGYTF